These 24 T cell receptor beta chains originate from one sample sequenced in a study of blood T cell repertoires in COVID-19 (TCRdb year 2020). The protocol used for the library was the immunoSEQ multiplex PCR assay. TCRdb carries this immuneACCESS record with in-frame sequences only. Its versions omit some clonotypes, under half of them owing to an unresolved V gene in the studies checked, with the rest unexplained. Across this sample there are about 33,000 clones, with around 88% seen only once. The ten largest make up approximately 6.8% of the sample. Specimen: peripheral blood. Receptor source: a human donor in a cohort sampled during active COVID-19.

The chain uses TRBV19 and TRBJ2-3; TRBD2 matches at 11 bases. Unmatched junction bases numbered 4, after V lost 11 bases and J lost 3 bases. CDR1 and CDR2 from the germline V gene are LNHDA and SQIVND (reference sequence). The CDR3 runs 13 residues. The CDR3 DNA reads as TGTGCCTCTAGCGGGGGGCGGACAGATACGCAGTATTTT. It codes for CASSGGRTDTQYF.

The chain recombines TRBV2 with TRBJ1-2; D is perhaps TRBD1 (6 bases). The CDR3 loop spans 16 amino acids. CDR1 and CDR2 from the germline V gene are SNHLY and FYNNEI. Trimming cost V 6 bases and J 4 bases, with 21 bases left between them. The CDR3 coding sequence is TGTGCCAGCAGCCAGGGGCCCTGGACCTCTAGCTATGGCTACACCTTC. Protein sequence: CASSQGPWTSSYGYTF.

V is TRBV10-2 and J is TRBJ1-6; D gene ambiguous. The germline V gene has CDR1 WSHSY and CDR2 SAAADI. The CDR3 runs to 12 residues. The germline V and J ends were trimmed by 0 bases and 12 bases, with 6 bases remaining between them. The CDR3 nucleotides are TGCGCCAGCAGTGAGTCTCCGGTACCCCTCCACTTT. This sequence encodes CASSESPVPLHF.

The chain couples TRBV18 to TRBJ2-7; D gene unclear. V gave up 1 base and J gave up 2 bases, with 6 bases separating them. The germline V gene encodes CDR1 KGHSH and CDR2 LQKENI. There are 13 residues in the CDR3. CDR3 loop: CASSPQRTYEQYF. The CDR3, as DNA: TGTGCCAGCTCACCACAGAGAACCTACGAGCAGTACTTC. Full variable domain (missing parts from reference TRBV18 and TRBJ2-7): NAGVMQNPRHLVRRRGQEARLRCSPMKGHSHVYWYRQLPEEGLKFMVYLQKENIIDESGMPKERFSAEFPKEGPSILRIQQVVRGDSAAYFCASSPQRTYEQYFGPGTRLTVT.

This rearrangement joins TRBV5-4 to TRBJ2-3; D uncertain. V lost 0 bases and J lost 6, with 8 bases in between. The CDR3 sequence is 13 residues long. Germline V gives CDR1 SGHNT, CDR2 YYREEE (reference sequence). The CDR3 nucleotides read TGTGCCAGCAGCTTGGCAAATGGCGATACGCAGTATTTT. This codes for CASSLANGDTQYF.

V and J are TRBV7-9 and TRBJ1-4; possibly TRBD1 for D (5 bases). Germline V CDR1 and CDR2: SEHNR, FQNEAQ (reference sequence). CDR3 length equals 15 residues. Trimming removed 1 base from V and 4 bases from J, with 10 bases in between. CDR3 residues: CASSLGGRINEKLFF. The CDR3 bases are TGTGCCAGCAGCTTAGGGGGCAGGATTAATGAAAAACTGTTTTTT.

The V gene is TRBV6-4, the J gene TRBJ2-1; TRBD2 might be the D (5 bases). CDR1 is MRHNA and CDR2 is SNTAGT in the germline V gene. The V end lost 4 bases, the J end lost 8 bases, and 12 bases lay between the germline ends. The CDR3 is made up of 13 amino acids. The CDR3 bases are TGTGCCAGCAGTGGGGAACTAGGCGATGAGCAGTTCTTC. Residues: CASSGELGDEQFF.

J is TRBJ1-5 and V is TRBV6-4, with D hard to call. Trimming removed 5 bases at V and 6 bases at J, with 11 bases between. The CDR3 is made up of 13 amino acids. Germline CDR1 and CDR2: MRHNA and SNTAGT. CDR3 DNA sequence: TGTGCCAGCAGTCCGGAGGTGGGTCAGCCCCAGCATTTT. This codes for CASSPEVGQPQHF.

The chain combines TRBV19 with TRBJ2-3; TRBD2 matches 9 bases. Germline loops: CDR1 LNHDA, CDR2 SQIVND (reference sequence). The CDR3 covers 18 residues. V lost 5 bases to trimming and J lost 4 bases; unmatched junction nucleotides: 16. The CDR3 protein is CASSAERGGGAVSDTQYF. The CDR3 coding sequence is TGTGCCAGTAGTGCCGAGAGAGGCGGGGGGGCTGTATCAGATACGCAGTATTTT.

This clone has more than one count but fewer than ten. The chain combines TRBV6-4 with TRBJ1-6, with D perhaps TRBD1 (6 bases). CDR1 and CDR2 from the germline V gene are MRHNA and SNTAGT. CDR3 length: 17 amino acids. V was cut by 5 bases and J by 8 bases, with 22 bases left in between. The CDR3 DNA is TGTGCCAGCAGTCCACCCTACCGAGGACAGTCATATTCACCCCTCCACTTT. This encodes CASSPPYRGQSYSPLHF.

The chain has TRBV10-3 and TRBJ2-3; 7 nucleotides align to TRBD2. The V gene end was trimmed by 2 bases and the J gene end by 8 bases; junction bases not matched to a gene: 7. This CDR3 has 14 residues. Germline V lookup: CDR1 ENHRY, CDR2 SYGVKD. CDR3: CAISEPGLTGTQYF. The CDR3 nucleotides are TGTGCCATCAGTGAGCCGGGACTAACGGGTACGCAGTATTTT.

This chain joins TRBV6-5 and TRBJ2-1; no definite D call. This CDR3 contains 14 residues. CDR1 is MNHEY and CDR2 is SVGAGI in the germline V gene. The V end was cut by 5 bases, the J end by 0 bases, with 8 bases between. The CDR3 sequence: CASSNPSSYNEQFF. In nucleotides, the CDR3 is TGTGCCAGCAGTAACCCGAGCTCCTACAATGAGCAGTTCTTC.

The chain joins TRBV4-2 to TRBJ2-5; 9 bases fit TRBD2. Germline V gene data show CDR1 as LGHNA and CDR2 as YNFKEQ. Trimming removed 4 bases from V and 2 bases from J; junction bases left unmatched: 8. The CDR3 is made up of 16 amino acids. The CDR3 region is CASSPGTSPGQETQYF. DNA of the CDR3: TGTGCCAGCAGCCCCGGGACTAGCCCGGGGCAAGAGACCCAGTACTTC.

The V gene is TRBV12-3 or TRBV12-4, the J gene TRBJ1-1, with D tentatively TRBD1 (5 bases). The length of the CDR3 is 13 residues. V was trimmed by 6 bases and J by 1 base, leaving 9 bases between them. The CDR3, as DNA: TGTGCCAGCAGCCCTACAGGGAACACTGAAGCTTTCTTT. Its translation: CASSPTGNTEAFF.

The chain couples TRBV2 to TRBJ2-1, with TRBD2 identical over 13 bases. Germline V gene data show CDR1 as SNHLY and CDR2 as FYNNEI. V was clipped by 6 bases and J by 6 bases; unmatched bases: 8. The length of the CDR3 is 16 residues. The CDR3 reads CASSGPGLAGFNEQFF. In DNA, the CDR3 is TGTGCCAGCAGCGGCCCGGGACTAGCGGGGTTCAATGAGCAGTTCTTC.

The chain recombines TRBV3-1 (or the pseudogene TRBV3-2) with TRBJ2-3; D remains ambiguous. The CDR3 is 12 amino acids. Per the germline V gene, CDR1 is LGHDT and CDR2 is YNNKEL (reference sequence). Trimming removed 8 bases at V and 1 base at J, with 7 bases between. This CDR3 is CASDAGTDTQYF. The CDR3 nucleotides read TGTGCCAGCGACGCGGGCACAGATACGCAGTATTTT.

Concerning this clone: At the DNA level, this CDR3 is encoded by other sequences in the same sample as well. The genes are TRBV4-3 and TRBJ2-5, with a tentative D call TRBD2 (5 bases). Germline loops: CDR1 LGHNA, CDR2 YSLEER. The CDR3 totals 14 residues. Trimming took 0 bases from V and 5 from J, leaving 10 bases between them. The CDR3 is CASSQDTSRETQYF. Here the CDR3 DNA reads TGCGCCAGCAGCCAAGATACTAGTAGGGAGACCCAGTACTTC.

This clone showed up just once. The chain employs TRBV24-1 and TRBJ2-1; 10 nucleotides line up with TRBD2. The CDR3 totals 16 residues. The J segment lost 2 bases and the V segment lost 4 bases, leaving 4 bases of the junction unmatched. In germline, CDR1 is KGHDR, CDR2 SFDVKD. The CDR3, as DNA: TGTGCCACCAGTGACGCAGGACTAGCGGCCTACAATGAGCAGTTCTTC. Translation gives CATSDAGLAAYNEQFF.

The chain links TRBV6-2 or TRBV6-3 to TRBJ1-5; 10 nucleotides align to TRBD1. CDR1 is MNHEY and CDR2 is SVGEGT in the germline V gene. The CDR3 sequence is 15 residues long. V lost 5 bases to trimming and J lost 4 bases; unmatched junction nucleotides: 5. The CDR3 here is CASSLGQGINQPQHF. As DNA, the CDR3 is TGTGCCAGCAGTCTGGGACAGGGGATTAATCAGCCCCAGCATTTT.

The V and J genes are TRBV10-2 and TRBJ2-3; TRBD2 is a possible D gene (7 bases). The CDR3 extends over 14 amino acids. Germline values: CDR1 WSHSY, CDR2 SAAADI. Trimming removed 3 bases from V and 2 bases from J, with 9 bases in between. The CDR3 region is CASSDGGATDTQYF. As DNA, the CDR3 is TGCGCCAGCAGTGATGGGGGGGCCACAGATACGCAGTATTTT.

The genes are TRBV28 and TRBJ2-3; 13 nucleotides line up with TRBD2. This CDR3 spans 18 amino acids. Germline V gene data show CDR1 as MDHEN and CDR2 as SYDVKM. The V segment lost 5 bases and the J segment 6 bases; nucleotides outside the gene matches: 14. The CDR3 reads CASSPIRKLAGGGDTQYF. In nucleotides, the CDR3 is TGTGCCAGCAGTCCTATCCGTAAACTAGCGGGAGGGGGGGATACGCAGTATTTT.

In DNA, the CDR3 is TGTGCCAGCAGCCCAACAGGGGGCGGAGAGACCCAGTACTTC. Translating gives CASSPTGGGETQYF. The V and J genes are TRBV7-2 and TRBJ2-5; the match to TRBD1 covers 9 bases. In germline, CDR1 is SGHTA, CDR2 FQGNSA. The V and J ends lost 5 bases and 4 bases, in that order; junction bases with no gene match: 5. The CDR3 covers 14 residues.

This chain joins TRBV5-1 and TRBJ2-3, with D possibly being TRBD2 (6 bases). CDR3 length: 16 residues. In germline, CDR1 is SGHRS, CDR2 YFSETQ. V shed 6 bases and J shed 3 bases, with 20 bases lying between them. The CDR3 sequence: CASTPGRGRDTDTQYF. For the CDR3, the DNA is TGCGCCAGCACCCCCGGTCGGGGGAGAGATACAGATACGCAGTATTTT. Looking up the rest from reference TRBV5-1 and TRBJ2-3 gives the full variable domain: KAGVTQTPRYLIKTRGQQVTLSCSPISGHRSVSWYQQTPGQGLQFLFEYFSETQRNKGNFPGRFSGRQFSNSRSEMNVSTLELGDSALYLCASTPGRGRDTDTQYFGPGTRLTVL.

The gene calls are TRBV3-1 (or the pseudogene TRBV3-2) and TRBJ2-1; D is possibly TRBD2 (5 bases). Germline V CDR1 and CDR2: LGHDT, YNNKEL (reference sequence). V was pared by 1 base and J by 15 bases, with 13 bases between. The CDR3 is 12 residues long. The DNA of the CDR3 is TGTGCCAGCAGCCAAGGCGGTAGCGTTGCGTTCTTC. Translated: CASSQGGSVAFF.